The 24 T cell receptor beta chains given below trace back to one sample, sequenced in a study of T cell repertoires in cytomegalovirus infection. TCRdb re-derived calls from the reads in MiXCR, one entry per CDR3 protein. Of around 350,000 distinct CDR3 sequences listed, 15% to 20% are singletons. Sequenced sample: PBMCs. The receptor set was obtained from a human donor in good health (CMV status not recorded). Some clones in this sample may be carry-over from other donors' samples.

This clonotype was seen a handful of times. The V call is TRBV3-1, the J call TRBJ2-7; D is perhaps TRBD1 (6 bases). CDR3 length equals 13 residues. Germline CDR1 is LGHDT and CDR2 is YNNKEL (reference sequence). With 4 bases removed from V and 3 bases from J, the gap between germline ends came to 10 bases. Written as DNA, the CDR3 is TGTGCCAGCAGCCCCTGGGACAACTACGAGCAGTACTTC. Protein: CASSPWDNYEQYF.

In nucleotides, the CDR3 is TGTGCCATCCGAATCCCTGGGGGCGAGCAGTACTTC. It yields the protein CAIRIPGGEQYF. The rearrangement uses TRBV6-6 and TRBJ2-7; either TRBD1 or TRBD2 may fit D (5 bases each). The CDR3 extends over 12 amino acids. V dropped 10 bases and J dropped 6 bases, with 16 bases sitting between them. Germline CDR1 reads MNHNY; CDR2 reads SVGAGI (reference sequence).

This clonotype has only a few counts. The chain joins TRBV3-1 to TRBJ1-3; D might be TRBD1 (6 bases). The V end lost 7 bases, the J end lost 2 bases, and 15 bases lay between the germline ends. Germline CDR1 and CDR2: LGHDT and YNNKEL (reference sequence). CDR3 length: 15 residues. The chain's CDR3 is CASKKWTDAGNTIYF. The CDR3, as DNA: TGTGCCAGCAAAAAATGGACAGATGCTGGAAACACCATATATTTT. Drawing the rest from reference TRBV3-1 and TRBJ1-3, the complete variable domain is DTAVSQTPKYLVTQMGNDKSIKCEQNLGHDTMYWYKQDSKKFLKIMFSYNNKELIINETVPNRFSPKSPDKAHLNLHINSLELGDSAVYFCASKKWTDAGNTIYFGEGSWLTVV.

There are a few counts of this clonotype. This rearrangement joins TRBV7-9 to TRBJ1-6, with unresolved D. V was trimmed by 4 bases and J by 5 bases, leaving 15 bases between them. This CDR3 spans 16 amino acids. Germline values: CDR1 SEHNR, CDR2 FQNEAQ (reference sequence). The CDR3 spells CASSWGTTPNNSPLHF. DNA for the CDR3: TGTGCCAGCAGCTGGGGTACGACCCCGAATAATTCACCCCTCCACTTT.

CDR3 protein: CASSEAGRGNTEAFF. DNA for the CDR3: TGTGCCAGCAGTGAAGCAGGACGCGGGAACACTGAAGCTTTCTTT. This chain joins TRBV25-1 and TRBJ1-1, with D uncertain. This CDR3 contains 15 residues. Trimming removed 2 bases from V and 1 base from J, with 11 bases in between. CDR1 and CDR2 (germline): MGHDK, SYGVNS. The full variable domain, rest sourced from reference TRBV25-1 and TRBJ1-1, is EADIYQTPRYLVIGTGKKITLECSQTMGHDKMYWYQQDPGMELHLIHYSYGVNSTEKGDLSSESTVSRIRTEHFPLTLESARPSHTSQYLCASSEAGRGNTEAFFGQGTRLTVV.

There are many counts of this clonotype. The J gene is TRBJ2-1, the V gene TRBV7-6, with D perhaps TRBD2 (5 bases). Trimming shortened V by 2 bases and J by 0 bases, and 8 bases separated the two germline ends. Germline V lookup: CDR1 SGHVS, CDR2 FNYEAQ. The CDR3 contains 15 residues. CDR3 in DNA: TGTGCCAGCAGCTTACAGCGGACCTCCTACAATGAGCAGTTCTTC. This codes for CASSLQRTSYNEQFF.

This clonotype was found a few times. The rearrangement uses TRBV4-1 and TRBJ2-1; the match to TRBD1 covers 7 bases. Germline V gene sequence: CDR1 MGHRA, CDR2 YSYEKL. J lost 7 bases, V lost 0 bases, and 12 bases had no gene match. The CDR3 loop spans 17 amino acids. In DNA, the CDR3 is TGCGCCAGCAGCCAAGATCAGGTAAAGGGGGCGCGTAATGAGCAGTTCTTC. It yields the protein CASSQDQVKGARNEQFF.

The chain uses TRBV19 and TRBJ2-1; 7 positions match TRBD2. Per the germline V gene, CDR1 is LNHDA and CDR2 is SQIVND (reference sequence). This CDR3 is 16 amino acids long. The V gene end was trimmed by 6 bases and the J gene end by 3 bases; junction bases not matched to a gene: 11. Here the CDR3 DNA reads TGTGCCAGTAGCAAAAATCAGCGGGGCCTCTACAATGAGCAGTTCTTC. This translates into CASSKNQRGLYNEQFF.

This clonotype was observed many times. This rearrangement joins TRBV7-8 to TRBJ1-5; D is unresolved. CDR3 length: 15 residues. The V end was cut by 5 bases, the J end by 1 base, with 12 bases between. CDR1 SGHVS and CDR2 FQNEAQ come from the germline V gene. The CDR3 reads CASSNMHDSNQPQHF. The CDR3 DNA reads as TGTGCCAGCAGCAACATGCATGACAGCAATCAGCCCCAGCATTTT.

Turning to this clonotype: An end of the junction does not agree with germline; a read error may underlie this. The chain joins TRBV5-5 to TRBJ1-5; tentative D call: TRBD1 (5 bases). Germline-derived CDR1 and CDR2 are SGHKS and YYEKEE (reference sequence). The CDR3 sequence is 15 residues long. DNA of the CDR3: TGTGCCAGCAGCTTTAGGTGGGGGGTCAATCAGCCCCCGCATTTT. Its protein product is CASSFRWGVNQPPHF.

The DNA of the CDR3 is TGTGCCAGCAGCTTAAGTAGCCGGAGCGGGAGCGGGCGGGAGCTGTTTTTT. This codes for CASSLSSRSGSGRELFF. This sequence joins TRBV7-2 and TRBJ2-2, with 8 bases fitting TRBD2. With 2 bases clipped from V and 9 bases from J, the junction kept 14 bases outside the gene matches. Germline loops: CDR1 SGHTA, CDR2 FQGNSA. This CDR3 has 17 amino acids.

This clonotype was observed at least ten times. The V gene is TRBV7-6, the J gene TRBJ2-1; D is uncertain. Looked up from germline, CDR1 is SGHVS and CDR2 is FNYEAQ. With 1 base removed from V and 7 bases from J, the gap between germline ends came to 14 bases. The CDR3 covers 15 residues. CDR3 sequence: CASSLGPLQGNEQFF. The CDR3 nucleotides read TGTGCCAGCAGCTTAGGGCCTCTACAAGGAAATGAGCAGTTCTTC.

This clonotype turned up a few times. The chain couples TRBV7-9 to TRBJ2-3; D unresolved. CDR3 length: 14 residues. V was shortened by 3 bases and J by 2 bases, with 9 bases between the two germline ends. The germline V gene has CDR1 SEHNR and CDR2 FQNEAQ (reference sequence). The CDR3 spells CASSLAQTTDTQYF. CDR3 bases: TGTGCCAGCAGCTTGGCACAAACCACAGATACGCAGTATTTT.

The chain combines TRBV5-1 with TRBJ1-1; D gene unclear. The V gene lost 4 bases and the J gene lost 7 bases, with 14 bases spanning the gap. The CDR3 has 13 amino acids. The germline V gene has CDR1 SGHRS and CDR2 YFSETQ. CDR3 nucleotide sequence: TGCGCCAGCAGCATGGGGAGTTTAGATGAAGCTTTCTTT. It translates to CASSMGSLDEAFF.

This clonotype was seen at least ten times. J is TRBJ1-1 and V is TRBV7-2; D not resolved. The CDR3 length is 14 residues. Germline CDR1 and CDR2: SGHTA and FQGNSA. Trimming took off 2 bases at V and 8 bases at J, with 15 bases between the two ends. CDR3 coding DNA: TGTGCCAGCAGCTTAACGACGGGAGGAACGGAAGCTTTCTTT. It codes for CASSLTTGGTEAFF.

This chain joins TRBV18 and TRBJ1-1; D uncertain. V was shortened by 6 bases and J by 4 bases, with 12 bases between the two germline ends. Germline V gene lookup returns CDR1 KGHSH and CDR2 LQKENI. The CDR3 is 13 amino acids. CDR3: CASSPIEGTEAFF. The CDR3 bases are TGTGCCAGCTCCCCGATAGAGGGCACTGAAGCTTTCTTT.

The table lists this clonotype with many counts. The CDR3 protein is CASRPQGDGTGELFF. The CDR3 nucleotides are TGTGCCAGCCGACCACAGGGGGACGGCACCGGGGAGCTGTTTTTT. The rearrangement joins TRBV6-1 to TRBJ2-2, with 8 nucleotides matching TRBD1. With 8 bases clipped from V and 4 bases from J, the junction kept 9 bases outside the gene matches. The CDR3 totals 15 residues. Germline values: CDR1 MNHNS, CDR2 SASEGT.

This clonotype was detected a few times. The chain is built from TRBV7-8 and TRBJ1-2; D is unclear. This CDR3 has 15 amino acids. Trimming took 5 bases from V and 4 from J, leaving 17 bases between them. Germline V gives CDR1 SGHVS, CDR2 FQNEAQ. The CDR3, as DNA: TGTGCCAGCAGCGTACGTCGAACAGACATCTATGGCTACACCTTC. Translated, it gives CASSVRRTDIYGYTF. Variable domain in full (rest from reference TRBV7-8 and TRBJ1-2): GAGVSQSPRYKVAKRGQDVALRCDPISGHVSLFWYQQALGQGPEFLTYFQNEAQLDKSGLPSDRFFAERPEGSVSTLKIQRTQQEDSAVYLCASSVRRTDIYGYTFGSGTRLTVV.

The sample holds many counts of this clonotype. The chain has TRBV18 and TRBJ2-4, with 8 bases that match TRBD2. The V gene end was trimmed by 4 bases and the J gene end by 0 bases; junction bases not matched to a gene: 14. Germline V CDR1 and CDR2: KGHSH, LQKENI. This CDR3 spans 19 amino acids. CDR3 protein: CASSRQRSGSAEAKNIQYF. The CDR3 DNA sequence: TGTGCCAGCTCACGGCAGAGAAGCGGGAGCGCCGAAGCCAAAAACATTCAGTACTTC. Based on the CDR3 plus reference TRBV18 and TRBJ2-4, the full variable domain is NAGVMQNPRHLVRRRGQEARLRCSPMKGHSHVYWYRQLPEEGLKFMVYLQKENIIDESGMPKERFSAEFPKEGPSILRIQQVVRGDSAAYFCASSRQRSGSAEAKNIQYFGAGTRLSVL.

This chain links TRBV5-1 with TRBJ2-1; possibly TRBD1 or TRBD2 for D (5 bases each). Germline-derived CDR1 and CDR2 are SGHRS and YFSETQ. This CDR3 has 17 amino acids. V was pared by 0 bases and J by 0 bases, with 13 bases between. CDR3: CASSLVPPGSSYNEQFF. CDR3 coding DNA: TGCGCCAGCAGCTTGGTACCGCCAGGGAGCTCCTACAATGAGCAGTTCTTC.

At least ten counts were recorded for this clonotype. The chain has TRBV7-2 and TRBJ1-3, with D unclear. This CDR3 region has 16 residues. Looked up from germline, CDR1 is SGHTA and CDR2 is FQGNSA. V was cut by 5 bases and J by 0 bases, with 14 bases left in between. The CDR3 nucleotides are TGTGCCAGCAGCCCGGCACAAGTCACCTCTGGAAACACCATATATTTT. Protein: CASSPAQVTSGNTIYF.

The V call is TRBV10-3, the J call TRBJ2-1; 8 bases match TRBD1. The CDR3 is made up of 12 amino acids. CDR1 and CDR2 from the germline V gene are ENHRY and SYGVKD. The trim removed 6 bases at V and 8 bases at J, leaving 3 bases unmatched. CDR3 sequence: CAIRETGDEQFF. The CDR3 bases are TGTGCCATCAGGGAGACAGGGGATGAGCAGTTCTTC.

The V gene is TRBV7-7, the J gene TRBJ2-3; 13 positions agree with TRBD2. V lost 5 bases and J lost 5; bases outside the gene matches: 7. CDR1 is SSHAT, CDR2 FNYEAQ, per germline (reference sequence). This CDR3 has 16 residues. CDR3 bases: TGTGCCAGCAGCAGCACACTAGCGGGGGGGCAAGATACGCAGTATTTT. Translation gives CASSSTLAGGQDTQYF. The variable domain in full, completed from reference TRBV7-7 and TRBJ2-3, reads GAGVSQSPRYKVTKRGQDVTLRCDPISSHATLYWYQQALGQGPEFLTYFNYEAQPDKSGLPSDRFSAERPEGSISTLTIQRTEQRDSAMYRCASSSTLAGGQDTQYFGPGTRLTVL.

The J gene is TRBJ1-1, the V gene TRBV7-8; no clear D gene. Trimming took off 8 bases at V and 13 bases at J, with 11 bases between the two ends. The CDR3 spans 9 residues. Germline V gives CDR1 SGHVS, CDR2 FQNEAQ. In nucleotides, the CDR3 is TGTGCCAGCGGAGGCTGGGGTTTCTTT. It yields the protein CASGGWGFF.